The 7 T cell receptor beta chains below come from one sample, sequenced in a study of blood T cell repertoires in COVID-19. TCRdb's table, derived via immunoSEQ multiplex PCR, lists solely in-frame clones and lacks some. Here the sample spans 70,000 to 80,000 clones, around 90% being singletons. Sample: peripheral blood. These TCRs come from a woman in her forties or fifties with acute or convalescent COVID-19.

This chain uses TRBV9 with TRBJ1-3; possibly TRBD1 for D (5 bases). The length of the CDR3 is 15 residues. The ends were cut back, 3 bases at V and 0 bases at J, with 10 bases in the middle. Looked up from germline, CDR1 is SGDLS and CDR2 is YYNGEE. CDR3 sequence (DNA): TGTGCCAGCAGCGGAACAGGTAGCTCTGGAAACACCATATATTTT. Its protein product is CASSGTGSSGNTIYF.

This clone was counted a few times. V usage is TRBV19 and J usage is TRBJ1-4; 7 nucleotides line up with TRBD1. The CDR3 is 18 amino acids. V trimming: 9 bases; J trimming: 3 bases; junction bases outside the gene matches: 19. Germline V CDR1 and CDR2: LNHDA, SQIVND (reference sequence). The CDR3 region is CASANYRDSHSSNEKLFF. In DNA, the CDR3 is TGTGCCAGCGCAAATTACCGGGACAGCCACTCCTCTAATGAAAAACTGTTTTTT.

This clone has a single count. The DNA for the CDR3 is TGCGCCAGCTCCCGCGGGACAGAAAGCTACGAGCAGTACTTC. Translated, it gives CASSRGTESYEQYF. This chain links TRBV5-1 with TRBJ2-7; D is possibly TRBD1 (7 bases). In germline, CDR1 is SGHRS, CDR2 YFSETQ. Trimming removed 7 bases at V and 3 bases at J, with 17 bases between. The CDR3 contains 14 residues.

This chain links TRBV5-5 with TRBJ1-4; 11 bases match TRBD1. Germline assignment: CDR1 SGHKS and CDR2 YYEKEE (reference sequence). This CDR3 is 15 amino acids long. Trimming removed 2 bases from V and 8 bases from J; junction bases left unmatched: 5. CDR3 in DNA: TGTGCCAGCAGCTTTGGGACAGGGGGAGAAGAAAAACTGTTTTTT. It yields the protein CASSFGTGGEEKLFF. The whole variable domain, filled in from reference TRBV5-5 and TRBJ1-4, reads DAGVTQSPTHLIKTRGQQVTLRCSPISGHKSVSWYQQVLGQGPQFIFQYYEKEERGRGNFPDRFSARQFPNYSSELNVNALLLGDSALYLCASSFGTGGEEKLFFGSGTQLSVL.

This chain uses TRBV24-1 with TRBJ1-5, with unresolved D. The germline gives CDR1 KGHDR, CDR2 SFDVKD. The CDR3 consists of 13 residues. V was cut by 6 bases and J by 4 bases, with 9 bases left in between. DNA of the CDR3: TGTGCCACCAGTCGGGGTGGGAATCAGCCCCAGCATTTT. It yields the protein CATSRGGNQPQHF.

This rearrangement joins TRBV3-1 (or the pseudogene TRBV3-2) to TRBJ2-5; 7 bases agree with TRBD1. CDR3 length: 14 amino acids. The germline gives CDR1 LGHDT, CDR2 YNNKEL (reference sequence). J lost 7 bases, V lost 1 base, and 6 bases had no gene match. The CDR3 region has the DNA TGTGCCAGCAGCCAAGGGACAGGAGCCCTGACCCAGTACTTC. Translating gives CASSQGTGALTQYF.

The CDR3 sequence is CASSLGEDTEAFF. Written as DNA, the CDR3 is TGTGCCAGCAGCTTAGGTGAGGACACTGAAGCTTTCTTT. The chain has TRBV13 and TRBJ1-1; D is uncertain. The germline V gene has CDR1 PRHDT and CDR2 FYEKMQ (reference sequence). This CDR3 is 13 amino acids long. Trimming pared 0 bases from V and 3 bases from J, leaving 5 bases between.